This is a list of T cell receptor beta chains from one sample in a study of blood T cell repertoires in COVID-19. The method was immunoSEQ multiplex PCR; TCRdb's version includes in-frame clones alone and lacks a portion of them. The table includes some 200,000 clones, approximately 87% detected once. The sequenced sample was peripheral blood. The source of these receptors is a woman aged 18-29 years who had recovered from COVID-19. CDR3s leave out the opening cysteine and the closing phenylalanine or tryptophan. The D gene is left open where the match is weak.

ASSEGDRVSGELF	TRBD1	TRBV11-3	TRBJ2-2
ASSLGSSSYNEQF	NA	TRBV7-2	TRBJ2-1
ASSPQPMNTEAF	NA	TRBV18	TRBJ1-1
ASSMSSGAPDTQY	TRBD2	TRBV19	TRBJ2-3
ATSRDPLSHGELF	NA	TRBV15	TRBJ2-2
ASSLFPLAGGPSTDTQY	TRBD2	TRBV7-2	TRBJ2-3
ASSLSGGYT	TRBD1	TRBV5-5	TRBJ1-2
ASSMTFRGTPLH	TRBD1	TRBV19	TRBJ1-6
ASRRQGANYGYT	TRBD1	TRBV5-4	TRBJ1-2
ASSQEGSGGYNEQF	NA	TRBV4-3	TRBJ2-1
ASRLVTGSSYNEQF	NA	TRBV2	TRBJ2-1
ASSEPGSGNTIY	NA	TRBV25-1	TRBJ1-3
ASSHDRGGYNEQF	TRBD1	TRBV11-2	TRBJ2-1
ASSHREGRLF	NA	TRBV19	TRBJ1-4
ASRGGTGGGNEQF	TRBD1	TRBV5-4	TRBJ2-1